Below, one T cell receptor beta chain is given with its context. Many counts were recorded for this clone. Its antigen remains unidentified. The CDR3 goes on 3 residues after the read ends, and that part is filled in from the germline J gene. These data belong to a study of T cell clonality in common variable immunodeficiency (dated by TCRdb to the mid-2010s). Results and caveats for the whole study, not just this receptor: Healthy controls shared more TCRbeta clones with each other than CVID subjects shared among themselves (p < 0.0001). Increased TCRbeta clonality was found in CVID subjects compared with healthy controls (t-test p = 0.018), with the increase being most characteristic of about a third of subjects. Although equal DNA input was used, an average of roughly 80,000 unique sequences per sample was obtained for controls, compared with some 30,000 for CVID samples. CVID TCRbeta sequences were reported to have fewer deletions and N-nucleotide insertions and to lack highly modified clones with 13 or more V deletions. Correlations between repertoire features and clinical complications were limited by patient heterogeneity within the CVID cohort. According to the authors, finding the cause of the higher clonality in CVID would require sequencing the repertoires of T cell subpopulations.

Both CVID patients and healthy controls were predominantly of Caucasian heritage. Heparinized peripheral whole blood samples of roughly 4.5 to 8 ml were collected from each donor. TCRbeta CDR3 repertoires were sequenced from genomic DNA of adults with common variable immune deficiency (CVID) and healthy adult controls. The control group comprised 22 healthy adult volunteers, about 12 female and 10 male, aged roughly 20 to 75 years with a mean age of roughly 32. Diluted blood was subjected to density centrifugation over Hypaque 1077 or Ficoll-Paque for isolation of peripheral blood mononuclear cells. Genomic DNA was extracted from unsorted mononuclear cells by Qiagen column purification or by a centrifugation-based method. The germline V gene (reference sequence) gives CDR1 as GTSNPN and CDR2 as SVGIG. Including cysteine and phenylalanine, the CDR3 has 11 amino acids. Of the CDR3's DNA, 24 bases were read; they are in frame from base 1. Between the V and J ends, shortened by 8 bases and 7 bases respectively, the junction contains 11 bases.

Equivalent amounts of genomic DNA from CVID and control samples were used as sequencing input. For every sample, a 60 bp segment covering the rearranged TCRbeta CDR3 region was amplified and then sequenced. The immunoSEQ assay, a bias-corrected multiplex PCR combined with high-throughput sequencing, was used for TCRbeta amplification. Concerning the study's data processing: Every unique nucleotide sequence counted as a clone and was annotated with V, D and J genes, copy number and frequency. Sequences were labeled productive if in frame, and non-productive if out of frame or containing stop codons. Clonality was calculated from Shannon's entropy as previously described. The predicted amino acid sequences of productive clones were used to derive mean CDR3 Kyte-Doolittle hydropathy. The R hclust function was used to hierarchically cluster scaled V gene usage with Manhattan distance and complete linkage. Sharing of clones by CDR3 amino acid sequence was evaluated by resampling 12 repertoires per group over 100 rounds. Repertoires were searched for roughly 70 published EBV-specific and 245 published CMV-specific TCRbeta sequences. A couple of CVID samples yielding fewer than 10,000 sequences were excluded from analysis, leaving approximately 46 CVID repertoires. Not all clones reach the TCRdb copy of this immuneACCESS table, which keeps in-frame sequences only. Checked studies attribute under half of the gap to unresolved V genes and leave the rest unexplained. Clone size and V and J calls were adopted from that table, with D and trimming inferred from the DNA. Listed for this sample are approximately 34,000 clones, none observed only a single time. The biggest ten clones account for approximately 3.2% of the sample.

This TCR derives from a person between 18 and 75 years old in good health. Sequenced material: peripheral blood mononuclear cells. In this chain, TRBV30 is recombined with TRBJ2-2; the D gene cannot be named for sure. CDR3 reads: CATRVVGELFF. The sequenced CDR3 bases are TGTGCCACAAGGGTGGTCGGGGAG.